This TCR beta chain was captured by sequencing in a study of early T cells in non-severe SARS-CoV-2 infection (dated by TCRdb to the early 2020s). The study in broad terms: Because TCR sequencing relied on bulk RNA taken from unsorted whole blood, pairing of alpha and beta chains was not possible. The research as a whole found: VDJdb matching was skewed toward anti-spike CD8 responses and likely underestimated virus-specific expansions, missing private and CD4 specificities.

Counted from cysteine to phenylalanine, this CDR3 has 13 amino acids. CDR3 DNA only is kept here, 39 bases in frame from base 1. V gives up 6 bases and J gives up 6 bases, and the segment between their germline ends measures 16 bases. Sequences DFQATT (CDR1) and SNEGSKA (CDR2) are obtained from the germline V gene (reference sequence). The study was a case-control design nested within a healthcare worker cohort in London, UK, with weekly nasopharyngeal swab PCR tests and blood sampling. Between 23 and 31 March 2020, the week of the UK lockdown, healthcare workers were enrolled and then followed up weekly for as long as 16 weeks. This clonotype was detected only a few times. Its binding antigen is unknown. No much larger clone exists at a distance of one base, and base qualities are not known. The receptor library was made with 5' RACE. Sequencing was carried out with a NextSeq 500. Unique molecular identifiers were attached to individual cDNA molecules in the TCR library protocol so that sequencing error and PCR bias could be corrected. Both TCR alpha and beta chains were sequenced, and tight co-correlation was observed between alpha and beta sequence abundances in each sample. Concerning the study's data processing: V gene, J gene and CDR3 annotation of TCR sequences was performed with Decombinator V4. Expanded TCRs were defined as changing significantly between any two time points under a Poisson model with p below 0.0001. Abundances of TCRs were expressed as counts per million after normalisation to the total number of TCRs sequenced in each sample. MAIT TCRs were defined by TRAV1-2 paired with TRAJ12, TRAJ20 or TRAJ33, and iNKT TCRs by TRAV10 paired with TRAJ18. VDJdb, accessed 1 November 2021, was searched for CMV, EBV and SARS-CoV-2 annotated TCRs, excluding TCRs annotated for multiple antigens. TCRdb reprocessing: public reads trimmed at Q25 with fastp, clones called with MiXCR, in-frame beta chains kept. Rows with one shared CDR3 protein collapse into an entry with the most common genes and DNA. TCRdb's processing, not the study's, gives the V and J calls here. For this sample the table gives approximately 34,000 distinct CDR3 sequences, of which roughly 5.4% were detected only once. 6% to 7% of the sample comes from the top ten.

The sequence came from an adult who was a healthcare worker with PCR-confirmed SARS-CoV-2 infection or an uninfected control (not recorded which). This specimen consisted of whole blood, obtained at baseline. The V and J segments used are TRBV20-1 and TRBJ2-3, with TRBD1 as a weak D call on 5 bases. The DNA is TGCAGTGCGAGATCACAGGCTCTGGATACGCAGTATTTT. Its coded protein is CSARSQALDTQYF.